A single sample is the source of the 22 T cell receptor beta chains below, sequenced in a study of T-cell memory formation after mild COVID-19. TCRdb re-derived calls from the 5' RACE reads in MiXCR, one entry per CDR3 protein. The table lists roughly 120,000 distinct CDR3 sequences, around a sixth of them singletons, with roughly 13% in the top ten. Sequencing was done on a sample of PBMCs or a T cell subset sorted from them (not recorded which). The receptor source for this set is an adult woman who had mild COVID-19 (a few samples of this study predate the infection). Cell type and time point are not known.

This clonotype turned up a few times. The genes are TRBV15 and TRBJ2-7; D unclear. The CDR3 is made up of 14 amino acids. The germline CDR1 and CDR2 sequences are LNHNV and YYDKDF (reference sequence). The V end lost 4 bases, the J end lost 3 bases, and 13 bases lay between the germline ends. CDR3 residues: CATSISLKLYEQYF. The CDR3 DNA is TGTGCCACCAGCATTAGCTTAAAGCTCTACGAGCAGTACTTC. The full variable domain, completed using reference TRBV15 and TRBJ2-7, is DAMVIQNPRYQVTQFGKPVTLSCSQTLNHNVMYWYQQKSSQAPKLLFHYYDKDFNNEADTPDNFQSRRPNTSFCFLDIRSPGLGDTAMYLCATSISLKLYEQYFGPGTRLTVT.

Only a few counts were recorded for this clonotype. The J gene is TRBJ2-7, the V gene TRBV5-6, with 8 bases lining up with TRBD1. J lost 6 bases, V lost 5 bases, and 13 bases had no gene match. Germline lookup yields CDR1 SGHDT and CDR2 YYEEEE. The CDR3 totals 15 residues. The CDR3 sequence is CASRPSRGQPFEQYF. The CDR3 region has the DNA TGTGCCAGCAGGCCAAGCAGGGGGCAGCCTTTCGAGCAGTACTTC.

The CDR3 bases are TGTGCCAGCAGAGGGGGCGCCTATAATTCACCCCTCCACTTT. Translating it yields CASRGGAYNSPLHF. The chain links TRBV7-8 to TRBJ1-6; TRBD1 matches at 7 bases. The germline CDR1 and CDR2 sequences are SGHVS and FQNEAQ. Trimming took 6 bases from V and 2 from J; bases not matched to a gene: 1. The CDR3 has 14 residues.

The V call is TRBV18, the J call TRBJ2-7; D unclear. V gave up 6 bases and J gave up 6 bases, with 24 bases separating them. The length of the CDR3 is 16 residues. Germline lookup yields CDR1 KGHSH and CDR2 LQKENI. CDR3 amino acids: CASSPPPGHEWGEQYF. The CDR3 nucleotides are TGTGCCAGCTCCCCCCCACCCGGCCACGAGTGGGGCGAGCAGTACTTC.

The sample holds a few counts of this clonotype. The rearrangement links TRBV5-5 to TRBJ2-2; D call uncertain. The germline V gene encodes CDR1 SGHKS and CDR2 YYEKEE (reference sequence). V dropped 0 bases and J dropped 3 bases, with 9 bases sitting between them. CDR3 length equals 15 residues. The CDR3 nucleotides read TGTGCCAGCAGCTTGGGAGATGGTGACACCGGGGAGCTGTTTTTT. Its protein is CASSLGDGDTGELFF.

This clonotype came up a few times. The chain employs TRBV29-1 and TRBJ2-5, with D perhaps TRBD2 (6 bases). V shed 6 bases and J shed 1 base, with 15 bases lying between them. The CDR3 covers 14 residues. Germline V gene sequence: CDR1 SQVTM, CDR2 ANQGSEA. The DNA of the CDR3 is TGCAGCGTGTCGCGGGGTTCTGTCCAAGAGACCCAGTACTTC. Residues: CSVSRGSVQETQYF. Based on the CDR3 plus reference TRBV29-1 and TRBJ2-5, the full variable domain is SAVISQKPSRDICQRGTSLTIQCQVDSQVTMMFWYRQQPGQSLTLIATANQGSEATYESGFVIDKFPISRPNLTFSTLTVSNMSPEDSSIYLCSVSRGSVQETQYFGPGTRLLVL.

This chain joins TRBV29-1 and TRBJ1-2; D gene unclear. Germline V CDR1 and CDR2: SQVTM, ANQGSEA. V was trimmed by 0 bases and J by 8 bases, leaving 7 bases between them. This CDR3 region has 11 residues. Written as DNA, the CDR3 is TGCAGCGTTGAAGAGCTCTGGGGCTACACCTTC. This encodes CSVEELWGYTF.

This clonotype was seen a handful of times. The chain has TRBV5-1 and TRBJ1-3; D call uncertain. The germline V and J ends were trimmed by 4 bases and 2 bases, with 7 bases remaining between them. The CDR3 spans 13 residues. In germline, CDR1 is SGHRS, CDR2 YFSETQ. The DNA of the CDR3 is TGCGCCAGCAGCGGGAATACTGGAAACACCATATATTTT. Translating it yields CASSGNTGNTIYF.

The CDR3 coding sequence is TGCAGTGCTAGAGGCCCTGCAGGTGAGCAGTTCTTC. The encoded protein is CSARGPAGEQFF. This chain connects TRBV20-1 to TRBJ2-1; D remains unclear. Trimming removed 1 base at V and 9 bases at J, with 10 bases between. CDR1 and CDR2 from the germline V gene are DFQATT and SNEGSKA (reference sequence). The CDR3 has 12 amino acids.

This clonotype was recorded a few times. The chain joins TRBV5-1 to TRBJ2-7; 9 bases are a match to TRBD1. The J segment lost 3 bases and the V segment lost 0 bases, leaving 10 bases of the junction unmatched. The CDR3 spans 17 residues. Looked up from germline, CDR1 is SGHRS and CDR2 is YFSETQ. DNA of the CDR3: TGCGCCAGCAGCTTGGAACCCGGCGGGACAGGGTTCTACGAGCAGTACTTC. Its translation is CASSLEPGGTGFYEQYF.

V usage is TRBV27 and J usage is TRBJ2-7; 9 bases are shared with TRBD1. CDR1 is MNHEY, CDR2 SMNVEV, per germline (reference sequence). The trim removed 4 bases at V and 7 bases at J, leaving 11 bases unmatched. This CDR3 has 15 amino acids. The CDR3 DNA sequence: TGTGCCAGCAGTTCCCGACAGGGGGTTTGGGAAGAGCAGTACTTC. Translation gives CASSSRQGVWEEQYF.

This clonotype was found a few times. The rearrangement uses TRBV2 and TRBJ1-4, with unresolved D. The CDR3 contains 14 residues. Between the trimmed V and J ends, which lost 4 bases and 3 bases, there was a span of 9 bases. CDR1 is SNHLY, CDR2 FYNNEI, per germline. The CDR3 is CASSALRANEKLFF. For the CDR3, the DNA is TGTGCCAGCAGTGCCCTTAGGGCTAATGAAAAACTGTTTTTT.

V usage is TRBV7-9 and J usage is TRBJ2-2; D is perhaps TRBD1 or TRBD2 (5 bases each). V shed 8 bases and J shed 7 bases, with 14 bases lying between them. The CDR3 totals 13 residues. CDR1 is SEHNR, CDR2 FQNEAQ, per germline (reference sequence). CDR3 coding DNA: TGTGCCAGCGAACTGGTGGGGGACGGGGAGCTGTTTTTT. Protein: CASELVGDGELFF.

The V and J genes are TRBV9 and TRBJ1-5, with D possibly being TRBD1 (5 bases). Trimming took 3 bases from V and 5 from J, leaving 12 bases between them. Germline V lookup: CDR1 SGDLS, CDR2 YYNGEE. The length of the CDR3 is 14 residues. CDR3 protein: CASSDTPGYQPQHF. CDR3 nucleotide sequence: TGTGCCAGCAGCGATACTCCAGGGTATCAGCCCCAGCATTTT.

Comments on this clonotype: The junction does not match germline at one end; this may be a read error. The V and J genes are TRBV12-3 or TRBV12-4 and TRBJ2-1; maybe TRBD2 (6 bases). The CDR3 has 14 amino acids. CDR3 bases: TGTACCAGCACCCCAGCGGGTCTCGGCTATGAGCAGTTCTTC. Translated, it gives CTSTPAGLGYEQFF.

The chain employs TRBV19 and TRBJ1-5; D is undetermined. The CDR3 spans 12 residues. Trimming stripped 4 bases from V and 7 bases from J, with 8 bases between. Germline CDR1 LNHDA, CDR2 SQIVND (reference sequence). Here the CDR3 reads CASSTGLQPQHF. The CDR3 DNA reads TGTGCCAGTAGTACTGGCCTGCAGCCCCAGCATTTT.

The CDR3 nucleotides read TGTGCCAGCAGTTTTCGGGGGGGCTCCTACAATGAGCAGTTCTTC. Translation gives CASSFRGGSYNEQFF. The V call is TRBV12-3 or TRBV12-4, the J call TRBJ2-1, with 8 bases lining up with TRBD2. V shed 3 bases and J 0 bases; nucleotides not matched to a gene: 1. The CDR3 is 15 amino acids.

This clonotype was counted a few times. V usage is TRBV24-1 and J usage is TRBJ2-2; D remains ambiguous. V was cut by 5 bases and J by 2 bases, with 8 bases left in between. The CDR3 totals 14 residues. CDR1 and CDR2 (germline): KGHDR, SFDVKD. CDR3 sequence reads: CATSGVLNTGELFF. In nucleotides, the CDR3 is TGTGCCACCAGTGGAGTACTCAACACCGGGGAGCTGTTTTTT.

This clonotype was seen a few times. The V call is TRBV5-1, the J call TRBJ2-7, with D possibly being TRBD1 (5 bases). Deletions cut 3 bases from V and 0 bases from J, with 16 bases between. The CDR3 has 16 amino acids. Germline CDR1 and CDR2: SGHRS and YFSETQ. The CDR3 nucleotides are TGCGCCAGCAGCTCAAGGGGTAGAGGCACCTCCTACGAGCAGTACTTC. This codes for CASSSRGRGTSYEQYF.

The chain combines TRBV5-1 with TRBJ2-1; perhaps D is TRBD1 or TRBD2 (5 bases each). Germline lookup yields CDR1 SGHRS and CDR2 YFSETQ. The germline V and J ends were trimmed by 0 bases and 10 bases, with 11 bases remaining between them. CDR3 length: 13 residues. For the CDR3, the DNA is TGCGCCAGCAGCTTGGTAGGGGAGCACGAGCAGTTCTTC. As protein: CASSLVGEHEQFF.

The J gene is TRBJ2-7, the V gene TRBV7-2, with 10 bases that match TRBD2. CDR1 SGHTA and CDR2 FQGNSA come from the germline V gene. The CDR3 consists of 16 residues. V trimming: 5 bases; J trimming: 2 bases; junction bases outside the gene matches: 9. The CDR3 protein is CASSPRTSGLTYEQYF. CDR3 coding DNA: TGTGCCAGCAGCCCGCGGACTAGCGGCCTGACCTACGAGCAGTACTTC.

The genes are TRBV3-1 and TRBJ1-2; D ambiguous. Germline V gene lookup returns CDR1 LGHDT and CDR2 YNNKEL (reference sequence). Trimming stripped 1 base from V and 8 bases from J, with 14 bases between. The CDR3 runs to 14 residues. Written as DNA, the CDR3 is TGTGCCAGCAGCCAAGTCCAGGTCGTCGGGGGCTACACCTTC. It specifies CASSQVQVVGGYTF.